This T cell receptor beta chain is from a study of blood T cell repertoires in COVID-19. Per germline, CDR1 DFQATT and CDR2 SNEGSKA (reference sequence). V was clipped by 3 bases and J by 0 bases, with 12 bases between them. The CDR3 is made up of 15 amino acids. Patients of the Seattle cohort, enrolled during active infection, were followed longitudinally. Under the authors' procedure: Reference gene primer amplification gave nucleated cell count estimates. TCRdb's table, derived via immunoSEQ multiplex PCR, lists solely in-frame clones and lacks some. V and J calls and clone size are copied from that table; D and trimming were computed from the DNA. Among approximately 180,000 clones listed, around nine tenths were seen once.

The gene calls are TRBV20-1 and TRBJ2-1; no clear D. The source of this sequence is a woman in her 70s with COVID-19, enrolled during active disease. The sample consisted of peripheral blood. The chain's CDR3 is CSASSDKSSYNEQFF. CDR3 DNA sequence: TGCAGTGCTAGTTCCGACAAGAGCTCCTACAATGAGCAGTTCTTC.